This record concerns one T cell receptor (beta chain) sequence. Its antigen target is currently unknown. No base-level quality is on record; no much larger clone is a single base apart. This sample was included in a study of shared clonotypes between healthy human individuals (dated by TCRdb to about 2020). At the level of the whole study: A few men and two women, aged 18 to 49 years, made up the cohort. For each donor, CD4 naive and CD4 memory were each given three plates, CD8 naive was given two plates, and CD8 memory was given one plate. Blood TCR repertoires of a handful of healthy adults were deeply sequenced to estimate repertoire size and the extent of clonotype sharing between individuals. Different laboratories and diverse techniques were used to prepare libraries and sequence TCR repertoires, to increase sequencing depth and limit assay-specific biases. Leukapheresis yielded between about 0.94 and 9 billion PBMCs per donor. Results the study describes overall, beyond this receptor: Compared with non-shared clonotypes, clonotypes shared by all four sorted-subset donors had higher generation probabilities. Sampling was restricted to blood, and TCR repertoires in tissue are likely to differ from TCR repertoires in blood. Naive subsets generally had larger estimated clonotype richness than memory subsets did. Sharing across several donors was observed for about 5% of naive CD4, 3.5% of naive CD8, over 2% of memory CD4, and around 0.4% of memory CD8 clonotypes. Incomplete sequencing was indicated by rarefaction of sorted-subset datasets, despite the large sequencing depth. Because the study included a small number of donors, the genetic and exposure-history diversity represented was limited. Pairwise subsampling led to the expectation that sequencing depth would affect the degree of clonotype sharing among donors.

CD8 naive samples were obtained by positive selection for CCR7 among CD45RO-negative cells, yielding a CD45RA+CCR7+ population from which TemRA cells were excluded. Healthy HIV-negative adults with no recently reported acute infections or vaccinations were included as donors. All donors were Caucasian adults living in Nashville, Tennessee, USA. Blood was collected by leukapheresis, and PBMCs were isolated by Ficoll-Histopaque density gradient centrifugation and then cryopreserved in liquid nitrogen vapor phase. Analytical flow cytometry was used to check the purity and quantity of every magnetically sorted T cell population. Genomic DNA was isolated from every sorted fraction and measured by UV absorbance on a Nanodrop 2000c. TCR CDR3 regions were amplified from genomic DNA by multiplex PCR using the deep immunoSEQ assay. For each cell subset, the extracted genomic DNA was distributed evenly across all wells of several immunoSEQ 96-well plates, and each plate served as one replicate. For sorted subsets, approximately 210 ng genomic DNA, equal to 30,000 to 35,000 T cell genomes, was loaded into each replicate PCR. Purified libraries were quantified with a Qubit 3.0 fluorometer, sized on a Bioanalyzer 2100, and re-quantified with the KAPA Library Quantification kit. Each immunoSEQ 96-well plate was sequenced on its own single-read 150-cycle Illumina NextSeq 550 flow cell. The paper's data handling went like this. Because the immunoSEQ output held only junctional sequences and lacked quality scores, the filtering could not match the filtering applied to full-length reads. Sequences were annotated with PyIR, a Python wrapper for IgBLAST v1.9, and V/J genes and CDR3 were assigned using IMGT germline references. Any read was removed if the V/J assignment was weak (E-value above 1e-6), the CDR3 was missing, or the read contained stop codons, out-of-frame junctions, or ambiguous translated residues. A V3J clonotype was defined by an identical inferred V gene, J gene, and CDR3 amino acid sequence. Percentage overlap between repertoires was computed as shared unique clonotypes divided by the size of the smaller repertoire. Richness of each repertoire was evaluated using RTK rarefaction, the Chao1 estimator, and Recon v2.1 estimates of unobserved clonotypes. Generation probabilities were computed with OLGA for all TCRbeta clonotypes obtained by the gDNA method from several donors. Held by TCRdb, this immuneACCESS table contains in-frame sequences only and omits some clones. Under half of the omission traces to an unresolved V gene where checked; the cause of the rest is unknown. V and J calls plus clone size are reproduced from that table; the DNA served to infer D and trimming. Counted in this sample were approximately 650,000 clones; around 95% of them appeared once. The biggest ten clones account for 0.095% to 0.12% of the sample.

The sample comprised naive CD8+ T cells sorted from blood. The intended sense of this specimen's cell subset or site label: CD45RA+CCR7+. This TCR came from a woman aged 30 to 39 in good health.

The CDR3 in this case is CASGLVEVLLSTDTQYF. The nucleotides are TGTGCTAGTGGTTTGGTTGAAGTCCTTCTTAGCACAGATACGCAGTATTTT. The chain is made from TRBV12-5 and TRBJ2-3; a confident D gene designation cannot be given. The CDR3 contains 17 residues, cysteine and phenylalanine counted. The CDR3 DNA has 51 bases and is translated from base 1. V was cut back by 0 bases and J by 0 bases, leaving a gap of 13 bases between them. From a lookup of the germline V gene, CDR1 and CDR2 are LGHNT and FRNRAP.